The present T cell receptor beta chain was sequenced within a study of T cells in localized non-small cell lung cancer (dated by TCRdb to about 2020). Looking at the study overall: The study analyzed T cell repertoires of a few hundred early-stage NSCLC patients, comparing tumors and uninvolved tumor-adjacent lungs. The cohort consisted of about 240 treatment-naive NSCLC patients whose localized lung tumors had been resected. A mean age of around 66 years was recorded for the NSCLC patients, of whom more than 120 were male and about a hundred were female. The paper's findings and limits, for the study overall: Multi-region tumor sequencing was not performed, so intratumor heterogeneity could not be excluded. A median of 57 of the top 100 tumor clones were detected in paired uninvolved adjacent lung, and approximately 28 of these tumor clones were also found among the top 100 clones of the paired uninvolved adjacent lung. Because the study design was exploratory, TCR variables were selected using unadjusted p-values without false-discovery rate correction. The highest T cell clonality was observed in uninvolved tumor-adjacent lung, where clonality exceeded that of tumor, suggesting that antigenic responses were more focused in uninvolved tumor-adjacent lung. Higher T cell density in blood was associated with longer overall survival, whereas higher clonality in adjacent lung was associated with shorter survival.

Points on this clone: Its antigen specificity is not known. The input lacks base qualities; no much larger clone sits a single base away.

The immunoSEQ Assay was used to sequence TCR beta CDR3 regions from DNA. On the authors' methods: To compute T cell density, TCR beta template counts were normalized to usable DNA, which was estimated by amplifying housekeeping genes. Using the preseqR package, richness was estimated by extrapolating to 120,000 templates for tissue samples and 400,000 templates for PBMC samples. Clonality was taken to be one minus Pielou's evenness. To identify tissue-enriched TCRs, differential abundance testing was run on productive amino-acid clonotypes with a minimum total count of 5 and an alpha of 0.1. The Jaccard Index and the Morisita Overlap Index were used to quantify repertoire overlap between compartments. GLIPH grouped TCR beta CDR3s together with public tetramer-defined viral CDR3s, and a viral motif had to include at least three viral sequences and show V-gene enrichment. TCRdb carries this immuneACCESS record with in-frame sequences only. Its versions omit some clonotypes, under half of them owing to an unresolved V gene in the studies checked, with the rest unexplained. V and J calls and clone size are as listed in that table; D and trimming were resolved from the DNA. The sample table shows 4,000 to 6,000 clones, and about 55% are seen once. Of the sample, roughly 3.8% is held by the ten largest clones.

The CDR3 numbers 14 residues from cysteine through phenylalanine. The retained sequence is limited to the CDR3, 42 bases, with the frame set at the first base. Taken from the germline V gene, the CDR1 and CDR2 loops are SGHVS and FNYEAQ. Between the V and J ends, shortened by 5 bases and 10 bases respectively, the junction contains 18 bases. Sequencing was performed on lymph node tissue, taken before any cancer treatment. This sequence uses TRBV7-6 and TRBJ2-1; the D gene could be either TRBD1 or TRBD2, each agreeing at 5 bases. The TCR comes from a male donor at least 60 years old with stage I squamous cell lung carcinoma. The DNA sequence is TGTGCCAGCAGCCTGAGTGAGGGACCGCTAGAGCAGTTCTTC. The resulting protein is CASSLSEGPLEQFF.